These 8 T cell receptor beta chains originate from one sample sequenced in a study of T cells in Graves' hyperthyroidism and ophthalmopathy. Researchers took RNA transcripts and amplified the TCR beta CDR3 regions from them. TCR CDR3 regions were first amplified by RT-PCR with HTBI primers. Each CDR3 protein is one row after TCRdb ran MiXCR on the multiplex PCR reads. The sample lists 300,000 to 450,000 distinct CDR3 sequences, approximately 13% seen once, with about 10% in the top ten. The sequencing sample was made of blood. These receptors were collected from a woman in her fifties or sixties with Graves' hyperthyroidism.

This clonotype was observed many times. The chain is built from TRBV7-9 and TRBJ1-2; D is uncertain. This CDR3 is built from 17 residues. Looked up from germline, CDR1 is SEHNR and CDR2 is FQNEAQ (reference sequence). V was clipped by 2 bases and J by 0 bases, with 16 bases between them. The CDR3: CASSLRVGTRSNYGYTF. CDR3 bases: TGTGCCAGCAGCTTAAGGGTCGGCACCAGATCTAACTATGGCTACACCTTC.

The chain links TRBV5-4 to TRBJ2-2; either TRBD1 or TRBD2 may supply D (5 bases each). This CDR3 is 13 amino acids long. Germline assignment: CDR1 SGHNT and CDR2 YYREEE (reference sequence). V was clipped by 10 bases and J by 2 bases, with 12 bases between them. The CDR3 is CAGGGGNTGELFF. Written as DNA, the CDR3 is TGTGCCGGGGGTGGGGGAAACACCGGGGAGCTGTTTTTT.

This rearrangement joins TRBV28 to TRBJ1-2, with TRBD1 as a possible D gene (5 bases). Trimming stripped 7 bases from V and 6 bases from J, with 27 bases between. CDR1 MDHEN and CDR2 SYDVKM come from the germline V gene. The CDR3 has 17 amino acids. This CDR3 is CASTLLGRVGDTNGYTF. The CDR3 DNA reads TGTGCCAGCACCCTACTAGGCAGGGTGGGGGATACTAATGGCTACACCTTC.

The rearrangement joins TRBV7-9 to TRBJ2-1; a possible D gene is TRBD2 (6 bases). This CDR3 has 15 amino acids. Looked up from germline, CDR1 is SEHNR and CDR2 is FQNEAQ (reference sequence). CDR3 residues: CVSLPSASSYNEQFF. In DNA, the CDR3 is TGTGTCAGTCTCCCTAGCGCGAGCTCCTACAATGAGCAGTTCTTC.

This clonotype was counted only a few times. The chain joins TRBV4-1 to TRBJ2-2; 8 nucleotides line up with TRBD2. CDR3 length: 17 residues. V gave up 4 bases and J gave up 5 bases; unmatched junction bases: 12. CDR1 and CDR2 from the germline V gene are MGHRA and YSYEKL. The CDR3 sequence is CASSPSGGAGRTGELFF. The CDR3 coding sequence is TGCGCCAGCAGCCCCTCCGGGGGGGCGGGACGAACCGGGGAGCTGTTTTTT.

This rearrangement joins TRBV7-9 to TRBJ2-3; either TRBD1 or TRBD2 may supply D (5 bases each). The V gene's germline CDR1 is SEHNR and CDR2 FQNEAQ (reference sequence). The germline V and J ends were trimmed by 3 bases and 4 bases, with 11 bases remaining between them. The CDR3 has 14 residues. The CDR3 spells CASSLGRDPDTQYF. DNA for the CDR3: TGTGCCAGCAGCTTGGGCCGGGACCCAGATACGCAGTATTTT.

This clonotype was seen a few times. CDR3 nucleotide sequence: TGTGCCAGCTCACCACAGGCGGGACCGGCCGGGGAGCTGTTTTTT. This gives the protein CASSPQAGPAGELFF. The genes are TRBV18 and TRBJ2-2, with D maybe TRBD2 (6 bases). Trimming pared 1 base from V and 6 bases from J, leaving 12 bases between. This CDR3 contains 15 residues. CDR1 is KGHSH, CDR2 LQKENI, per germline.

This clonotype has a handful of counts. The chain employs TRBV3-1 and TRBJ1-5, with a possible D match to TRBD1 (5 bases). The CDR3 spans 14 residues. Deletions cut 4 bases from V and 4 bases from J, with 11 bases between. The germline CDR1 and CDR2 sequences are LGHDT and YNNKEL (reference sequence). In nucleotides, the CDR3 is TGTGCCAGCAGCCCTCGCTCAGGGAATCAGCCCCAGCATTTT. Protein sequence: CASSPRSGNQPQHF.